This TCR beta chain is drawn from a study of OX40 agonist ivuxolimab in advanced cancers. Study summary: Cohort: roughly 79% men, mean age 60, aged about 23 to 80. Earlier anti-PD-1, anti-PD-L1 or anti-CTLA-4 therapy was permitted; around 40% had received some. The study reported partial responses in three patients: one hepatocellular carcinoma, two cutaneous melanoma. Study outcomes and limitations: CD4+ T cells averaged fewer expanded clones than CD8+ T cells.

The repertoire was sequenced with immunoSEQ multiplex PCR; TCRdb's copy has only in-frame clones and lacks some. The sample records tens of thousands of clones, around 77% being singletons. Trimming removed 2 bases from V and 2 bases from J, with 7 bases in between. The CDR3 is 13 residues long. Germline V gene sequence: CDR1 MNHEY, CDR2 SVGAGI. As to this clone: Its antigen is not identified.

This sequence was found in an adult with an advanced solid tumor such as melanoma, head and neck, liver or kidney cancer. The chain uses TRBV6-5 and TRBJ2-7; TRBD2 might be the D (6 bases). The specimen comprised CD4+ or CD8+ T cells sorted from blood, sampled in a trial of the OX40 agonist ivuxolimab. Here the CDR3 DNA reads TGTGCCAGCAGTTACGGGGGGACCTACGAGCAGTACTTC. Its protein is CASSYGGTYEQYF.